Below are 9 T cell receptor beta chains sequenced from a single sample in a study of blood T cell repertoires in COVID-19. Assay used: immunoSEQ multiplex PCR; TCRdb lists only in-frame clones, some missing. This table has under 95,000 clones, around 87% appearing once. Sequencing was carried out using peripheral blood. The receptors derive from a woman aged 80 or over with acute or convalescent COVID-19.

The gene calls are TRBV18 and TRBJ2-5; 7 bases align to TRBD1. Germline values: CDR1 KGHSH, CDR2 LQKENI. CDR3 size: 14 residues. The junction had 6 bases not matched to a gene; V was cut back by 4 bases and J by 4 bases. The CDR3 bases are TGTGCCAGCTCACGGGAATCAGGGGGAGAGACCCAGTACTTC. Amino acid sequence: CASSRESGGETQYF. Full variable domain (outside the CDR3, taken from reference TRBV18 and TRBJ2-5): NAGVMQNPRHLVRRRGQEARLRCSPMKGHSHVYWYRQLPEEGLKFMVYLQKENIIDESGMPKERFSAEFPKEGPSILRIQQVVRGDSAAYFCASSRESGGETQYFGPGTRLLVL.

The chain has TRBV19 and TRBJ1-1; no clear D gene. Trimming shortened V by 3 bases and J by 1 base, and 6 bases separated the two germline ends. Germline CDR1 and CDR2: LNHDA and SQIVND (reference sequence). The CDR3 totals 13 residues. This chain's CDR3 is CASSILANTEAFF. The CDR3 bases are TGTGCCAGTAGTATTTTGGCGAACACTGAAGCTTTCTTT.

This chain connects TRBV6-1 to TRBJ1-2; 7 bases are a match to TRBD1. CDR3 length: 13 residues. Per germline, CDR1 MNHNS and CDR2 SASEGT. V lost 0 bases and J lost 7; bases outside the gene matches: 2. The CDR3 DNA is TGTGCCAGCAGTGAAGCCGGGACAGCTGGCTACACCTTC. Protein sequence: CASSEAGTAGYTF.

This chain joins TRBV5-1 and TRBJ1-6, with D unresolved. The CDR3 is 14 residues long. V was pared by 0 bases and J by 7 bases, with 8 bases between. Germline V CDR1 and CDR2: SGHRS, YFSETQ. The CDR3 DNA follows: TGCGCCAGCAGCTTGGCCGAGGGCAATTCACCCCTCCACTTT. This sequence encodes CASSLAEGNSPLHF.

The rearrangement links TRBV27 to TRBJ2-5; maybe TRBD2 (6 bases). Trimming removed 4 bases from V and 5 bases from J, with 11 bases in between. The CDR3 has 13 residues. Per germline, CDR1 MNHEY and CDR2 SMNVEV (reference sequence). The CDR3 bases are TGTGCCAGCAGTTGGCGGGATGGGGAGACCCAGTACTTC. Translating gives CASSWRDGETQYF.

The chain recombines TRBV5-1 with TRBJ1-2, with D possibly TRBD1 on 5 matching bases. Germline CDR1 reads SGHRS; CDR2 reads YFSETQ. V was clipped by 0 bases and J by 8 bases, with 11 bases between them. The CDR3 is 13 amino acids. CDR3 sequence (DNA): TGCGCCAGCAGCTTGGTACAAGGGGAAGGCTACACCTTC. This encodes CASSLVQGEGYTF.

The CDR3 nucleotides are TGCGCCAGCAGCTTGGAGGCAGGTGATCAGCCCCAGCATTTT. Translation: CASSLEAGDQPQHF. This chain connects TRBV5-1 to TRBJ1-5, with unresolved D. With 0 bases removed from V and 5 bases from J, the gap between germline ends came to 9 bases. The CDR3 runs to 14 residues. Germline V gene data show CDR1 as SGHRS and CDR2 as YFSETQ.

About this clone: Other nucleotide sequences in the sample specify the same CDR3. The chain is built from TRBV18 and TRBJ2-2; no clear D gene. The CDR3 is made up of 14 amino acids. Germline loops: CDR1 KGHSH, CDR2 LQKENI. Trimming took 3 bases from V and 2 from J, leaving 7 bases between them. CDR3 region: CASSPDINTGELFF. The CDR3 DNA is TGTGCCAGCTCACCCGACATAAACACCGGGGAGCTGTTTTTT.

The chain employs TRBV12-3 or TRBV12-4 and TRBJ1-1; perhaps TRBD1 as D (6 bases). The CDR3 has 13 amino acids. V lost 6 bases and J 6 bases, leaving 14 bases between the germline ends. In DNA, the CDR3 is TGTGCCAGCAGGCCCCGGACAGCCGCTGAAGCTTTCTTT. Residues: CASRPRTAAEAFF.